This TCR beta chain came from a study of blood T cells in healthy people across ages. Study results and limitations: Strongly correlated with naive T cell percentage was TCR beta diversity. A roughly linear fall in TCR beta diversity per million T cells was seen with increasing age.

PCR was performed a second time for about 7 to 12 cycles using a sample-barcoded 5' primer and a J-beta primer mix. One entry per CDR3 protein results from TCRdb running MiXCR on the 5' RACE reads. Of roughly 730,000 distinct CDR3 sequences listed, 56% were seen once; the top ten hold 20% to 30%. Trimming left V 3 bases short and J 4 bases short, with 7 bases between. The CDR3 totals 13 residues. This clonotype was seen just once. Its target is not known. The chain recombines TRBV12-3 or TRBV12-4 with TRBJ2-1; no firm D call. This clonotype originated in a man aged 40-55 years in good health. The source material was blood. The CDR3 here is CASSFGIYNEQFF. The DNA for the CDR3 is TGTGCCAGCAGTTTTGGGATATACAATGAGCAGTTCTTC.